Listed below are T cell receptor beta chains from one sample, sequenced in a study of T-cell memory formation after mild COVID-19. TCRdb reanalysed the 5' RACE reads using MiXCR and keeps one entry per CDR3 protein. The profile shows roughly 300,000 distinct CDR3 sequences, 8% to 9% of them singletons. The sequencing input was PBMCs or a T cell subset sorted from them (not recorded which). Receptors were obtained from a man younger than 35 who had mild COVID-19 (a few samples of this study predate the infection). Cell type and time point are not known. Both conserved end residues are part of each CDR3. The order of the fields is V gene, J gene, CDR3 protein.

V: TRBV18; J: TRBJ1-1; CDR3: CASSPAGEGTEAFF
V: TRBV6-1; J: TRBJ1-2; CDR3: CASYPRGTLRGYTF
V: TRBV4-2; J: TRBJ2-2; CDR3: CASSQDPMASGGTGELFF
V: TRBV7-2; J: TRBJ1-1; CDR3: CASSVQGGGHTEAFF
V: TRBV28; J: TRBJ1-1; CDR3: CASRTPGAEAFF
V: TRBV10-3; J: TRBJ1-2; CDR3: CAISEGGSYGYTF
V: TRBV6-1; J: TRBJ2-3; CDR3: CASSEEITQYF
V: TRBV7-2; J: TRBJ2-1; CDR3: CASSYGGQIGLAAYNEQFF
V: TRBV7-6; J: TRBJ1-3; CDR3: CASSSPASGNTIYF
V: TRBV6-2/TRBV6-3; J: TRBJ2-3; CDR3: CASSTWTGVTDTQYF
V: TRBV5-1; J: TRBJ2-1; CDR3: CASSEGHRGWDEQFF
V: TRBV9; J: TRBJ1-1; CDR3: CASSTGTGAKITEAFF
V: TRBV20-1; J: TRBJ2-2; CDR3: CSHKSGGGMGELFF
V: TRBV4-3; J: TRBJ1-2; CDR3: CASSQLSPGQGIPNYGYTF
V: TRBV6-2/TRBV6-3; J: TRBJ1-5; CDR3: CASSYRGAYSNQPQHF